This T cell receptor (beta chain) was captured by sequencing in a study of CD8 T cells in ankylosing spondylitis. In TCRdb, the 5' RACE reads were re-called with MiXCR into one record per CDR3 protein. In the table there are some 220,000 distinct CDR3 sequences, about 7% of which are singletons. Overall study findings and caveats: Typical of ankylosing spondylitis blood, it appeared, was a TCR beta motif of fewer than 10 highly homologous variants.

Unmatched junction bases numbered 5, after V lost 2 bases and J lost 0 bases. Germline loops: CDR1 DFQATT, CDR2 SNEGSKA (reference sequence). The CDR3 loop spans 16 amino acids. This clonotype was recorded a few times. Its target is unknown. The receptor was derived from a male donor with ankylosing spondylitis. This chain connects TRBV20-1 to TRBJ2-3, with 10 positions matching TRBD2. Source material: blood, either unsorted or a sorted T cell fraction (not recorded which). The CDR3, as DNA: TGCAGTGCTAGACAAATAGCGGGGGGAAGCACAGATACGCAGTATTTT. Protein: CSARQIAGGSTDTQYF.